This passage covers 20 T cell receptor beta chains from one sample sequenced in a study of cytomegalovirus exposure and HLA in healthy donors (dated by TCRdb to 2015 to 2018). Library method: the immunoSEQ multiplex PCR assay. A mixture of 60 forward primers for TCR Vbeta segments and 13 reverse primers for TCR Jbeta segments was used in the multiplex PCR. In its TCRdb copy, this immuneACCESS table keeps in-frame sequences only and misses some clones. Where compared with another copy, unresolved V genes explain less than half of these, and the others have no known cause. For this sample there are 90,000 to 120,000 clones; less than 75% appear just once. Under 13% of the sample rests with the top ten. Sequenced sample: PBMCs. The receptors stem from a man aged 40-55 years in good health and CMV-seropositive.

The V gene is TRBV30, the J gene TRBJ2-1; D might be TRBD2 (6 bases). The germline V gene has CDR1 GTSNPN and CDR2 SVGIG (reference sequence). The CDR3 sequence is 14 residues long. V gave up 4 bases and J gave up 4 bases, with 14 bases separating them. The CDR3 here is CAWISSGSYNEQFF. CDR3 DNA: TGTGCCTGGATCTCCAGCGGGTCGTACAATGAGCAGTTCTTC.

CDR3 amino acids: CASSPSGSTANEQFF. The CDR3 coding sequence is TGTGCCAGCAGCCCTAGCGGGAGTACTGCAAATGAGCAGTTCTTC. The chain links TRBV5-4 to TRBJ2-1; the match to TRBD2 covers 10 bases. V shed 4 bases, J shed 7 bases, and the junction held 8 bases outside the gene matches. This CDR3 comprises 15 residues. Germline values: CDR1 SGHNT, CDR2 YYREEE (reference sequence).

The rearrangement joins TRBV7-9 to TRBJ2-2; D is possibly TRBD2 (5 bases). The ends were cut back, 5 bases at V and 6 bases at J, with 13 bases in the middle. Germline assignment: CDR1 SEHNR and CDR2 FQNEAQ (reference sequence). This CDR3 is 14 amino acids long. This chain's CDR3 is CASSVRRGSGELFF. Written as DNA, the CDR3 is TGTGCCAGCAGCGTCCGCCGGGGATCCGGGGAGCTGTTTTTT.

The sample holds a few counts of this clone. This sequence joins TRBV7-3 and TRBJ2-3; 9 nucleotides match TRBD2. The CDR3 is 17 residues long. V lost 1 base to trimming and J lost 5 bases; unmatched junction nucleotides: 10. CDR1 and CDR2 from the germline V gene are SGHTA and FQGTGA. CDR3 residues: CASSLNPSGVSIDTQYF. DNA of the CDR3: TGTGCCAGCAGCTTAAATCCTAGCGGGGTTTCAATAGATACGCAGTATTTT.

This chain uses TRBV6-1 with TRBJ2-2, with 14 bases matching TRBD2. This CDR3 is 15 amino acids long. Unmatched junction bases numbered 0, after V lost 6 bases and J lost 3 bases. Germline V gene lookup returns CDR1 MNHNS and CDR2 SASEGT. Written as DNA, the CDR3 is TGTGCCAGCAGGGGACTAGCGGGAGACACCGGGGAGCTGTTTTTT. It codes for CASRGLAGDTGELFF.

The chain is built from TRBV9 and TRBJ1-2, with TRBD1 matching 7 bases. Germline CDR1 and CDR2: SGDLS and YYNGEE. This CDR3 spans 14 amino acids. The J segment lost 4 bases and the V segment lost 4 bases, leaving 7 bases of the junction unmatched. The CDR3: CASSPRDRLYGYTF. The CDR3 bases are TGTGCCAGCAGCCCTCGGGACAGACTCTATGGCTACACCTTC.

The rearrangement joins TRBV7-9 to TRBJ1-2, with 8 bases fitting TRBD1. This CDR3 region has 15 residues. The V segment lost 0 bases and the J segment 0 bases; nucleotides outside the gene matches: 0. Germline loops: CDR1 SEHNR, CDR2 FQNEAQ (reference sequence). The CDR3 DNA reads TGTGCCAGCAGCTTAGCGACAGGGGCTAACTATGGCTACACCTTC. Its protein is CASSLATGANYGYTF.

Comment on this clone: An end of the junction differs from the germline gene, which may be a read error. The J gene is TRBJ2-7, the V gene TRBV7-9, with 8 bases that match TRBD2. The CDR3 is 12 residues long. CDR1 and CDR2 from the germline V gene are SEHNR and FQNEAQ (reference sequence). The CDR3 reads CASSSRTSRRSF. The CDR3 DNA reads as TGTGCCAGCAGCTCTCGGACTAGCCGAAGGAGCTTC.

This clone was seen more than once but under ten times. The V and J genes are TRBV4-3 and TRBJ2-5; 9 bases agree with TRBD2. After removal of 3 bases from V and 1 base from J, the junction contained 3 bases not matched to a gene. The germline V gene has CDR1 LGHNA and CDR2 YSLEER. This CDR3 comprises 15 residues. In nucleotides, the CDR3 is TGCGCCAGCAGCCAGGCTAGCGGGACCCAAGAGACCCAGTACTTC. It is translated as CASSQASGTQETQYF.

V is TRBV30 and J is TRBJ2-7; 8 bases align to TRBD1. CDR1 is GTSNPN and CDR2 is SVGIG in the germline V gene (reference sequence). The V gene end was trimmed by 4 bases and the J gene end by 5 bases; junction bases not matched to a gene: 10. The CDR3 has 14 amino acids. For the CDR3, the DNA is TGTGCCTGGAACTCGGACAGGGAAGCCAACGAGCAGTACTTC. Protein product: CAWNSDREANEQYF.

The chain recombines TRBV27 with TRBJ1-1; D ambiguous. V shed 5 bases and J shed 4 bases, with 11 bases lying between them. The CDR3 totals 13 residues. Germline CDR1 is MNHEY and CDR2 is SMNVEV (reference sequence). This CDR3 reads CASSLEGVTEAFF. CDR3 in DNA: TGTGCCAGCAGTCTGGAGGGAGTCACTGAAGCTTTCTTT.

Within the sample, this clone is medium-sized. The rearrangement joins TRBV6-5 to TRBJ1-2, with TRBD1 as a possible D gene (6 bases). The V gene lost 5 bases and the J gene lost 2 bases, with 9 bases spanning the gap. The CDR3 loop spans 13 amino acids. Germline-derived CDR1 and CDR2 are MNHEY and SVGAGI. The DNA of the CDR3 is TGTGCCAGCAGTCGACAGGAGAACTATGGCTACACCTTC. Translating it yields CASSRQENYGYTF.

This clone was recorded once. The rearrangement joins TRBV6-1 to TRBJ2-1; 14 bases agree with TRBD2. Germline CDR1 is MNHNS and CDR2 is SASEGT. V was pared by 9 bases and J by 8 bases, with 6 bases of the junction left unmatched. The CDR3 is 14 residues long. The CDR3 bases are TGTGCCAGGACCGGGACTAGCGGGAGTGATGAGCAGTTCTTC. This codes for CARTGTSGSDEQFF.

The chain is built from TRBV13 and TRBJ2-5; perhaps TRBD2 as D (6 bases). The CDR3 is 15 amino acids. V lost 2 bases, J lost 6 bases, and 16 bases lay in between. Germline CDR1 reads PRHDT; CDR2 reads FYEKMQ (reference sequence). The CDR3 spells CASSLYGSMGKTQYF. Written as DNA, the CDR3 is TGTGCCAGCAGCTTATACGGGAGTATGGGGAAGACCCAGTACTTC.

This clone was observed a handful of times. The junction differs from germline at one of its ends, possibly a read error. The J gene is TRBJ2-3, the V gene TRBV20-1; D remains unclear. CDR1 and CDR2 from the germline V gene are DFQATT and SNEGSKA (reference sequence). CDR3 size: 11 residues. The CDR3 protein is CRASNTDTQYF. For the CDR3, the DNA is TGCAGGGCTAGTAACACAGATACGCAGTATTTT.

The chain recombines TRBV6-4 with TRBJ1-2, with TRBD1 matching 9 bases. There are 13 residues in the CDR3. Trimming at V came to 9 bases and at J to 7 bases, leaving 9 bases not matched to a gene. Germline V gene lookup returns CDR1 MRHNA and CDR2 SNTAGT. The CDR3 coding sequence is TGTGCCAGTAGTCCGGGACAGGGTTTTGGCTACACCTTC. Translating it yields CASSPGQGFGYTF.

This clone was seen only once. This chain links TRBV5-1 with TRBJ2-1, with D perhaps TRBD2 (6 bases). Germline assignment: CDR1 SGHRS and CDR2 YFSETQ. The CDR3 is 15 amino acids. V lost 2 bases and J lost 3, with 12 bases in between. For the CDR3, the DNA is TGCGCCAGCAGCTTCGGGCGGGGCCACTACAATGAGCAGTTCTTC. Translated: CASSFGRGHYNEQFF.

This clone was seen a handful of times. V usage is TRBV5-1 and J usage is TRBJ1-1, with D hard to call. Per the germline V gene, CDR1 is SGHRS and CDR2 is YFSETQ. Trimming pared 2 bases from V and 0 bases from J, leaving 8 bases between. CDR3 length: 14 amino acids. The CDR3 DNA is TGCGCCAGCAGCTTTTCCACAGTGAACACTGAAGCTTTCTTT. Its protein product is CASSFSTVNTEAFF.

This chain links TRBV2 with TRBJ2-7; no clear D. CDR1 SNHLY and CDR2 FYNNEI come from the germline V gene. CDR3 length: 13 amino acids. The V gene lost 3 bases and the J gene lost 0 bases, with 6 bases spanning the gap. As DNA, the CDR3 is TGTGCCAGCAGTGACGTCAGCTCCTACGAGCAGTACTTC. It is translated as CASSDVSSYEQYF.

The V and J genes are TRBV4-1 and TRBJ2-3; D possibly corresponds to TRBD1 (6 bases). This CDR3 is 16 amino acids long. V was cut by 0 bases and J by 4 bases, with 14 bases left in between. The germline V gene encodes CDR1 MGHRA and CDR2 YSYEKL. The CDR3 sequence is CASSQDWGPKADTQYF. The CDR3 DNA follows: TGCGCCAGCAGCCAAGATTGGGGGCCTAAGGCAGATACGCAGTATTTT.